Detailed here is one T cell receptor beta chain. The antigen remains unidentified. Assay used: immunoSEQ multiplex PCR; TCRdb lists only in-frame clones, some missing. The profile covers about 160,000 clones, with about nine tenths appearing a single time and 5.7% taken by the ten largest. The data were obtained in a study of cytomegalovirus exposure and HLA in healthy donors. Study-wide results and limits: Per published reports, the classifier diagnosed cytomegalovirus status with high specificity and sensitivity.

The receptor comes from a woman aged 25-40 years in good health and CMV-seronegative. The sequencing input was PBMCs.

CDR3 nucleotides: TGTGCCAGCAGCTCCGCACGGAGGGTGGGGGAAGACAATGAGCAGTTCTTC. It is translated as CASSSARRVGEDNEQFF. V and J are TRBV21-1 and TRBJ2-1; the table's D call TRBD2 went unverified against the DNA. TRBV21-1 constitutes a pseudogene. This CDR3 comprises 17 residues.